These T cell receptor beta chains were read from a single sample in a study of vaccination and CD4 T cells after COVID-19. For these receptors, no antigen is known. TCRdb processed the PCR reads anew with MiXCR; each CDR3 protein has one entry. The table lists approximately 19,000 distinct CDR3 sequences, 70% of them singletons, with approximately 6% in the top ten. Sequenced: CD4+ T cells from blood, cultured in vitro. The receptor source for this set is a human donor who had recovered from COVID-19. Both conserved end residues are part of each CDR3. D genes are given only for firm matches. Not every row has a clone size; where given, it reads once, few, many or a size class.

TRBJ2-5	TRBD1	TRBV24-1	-	CATSDSGTGWETQYF	TGTGCCACCAGTGACTCGGGGACAGGGTGGGAGACCCAGTACTTC
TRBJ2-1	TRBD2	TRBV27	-	CASSLTSGPYNEQFF	TGTGCCAGCAGTTTAACTAGCGGGCCTTACAATGAGCAGTTCTTC
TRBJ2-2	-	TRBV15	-	CATSRGPLGRNTGELFF	TGTGCCACCAGCAGAGGGCCTTTGGGGCGGAACACCGGGGAGCTGTTTTTT
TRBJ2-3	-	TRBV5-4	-	CASSLGAGLGTDTQYF	TGTGCCAGCAGCTTGGGGGCGGGGCTTGGCACAGATACGCAGTATTTT
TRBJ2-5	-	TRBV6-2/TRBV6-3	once	CASRKVPHQETQYF	TGTGCCAGCAGAAAAGTCCCCCACCAAGAGACCCAGTACTTC
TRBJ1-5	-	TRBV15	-	CATSRKISGEEQPQHF	TGTGCCACCAGCAGAAAGATTTCAGGGGAGGAACAGCCCCAGCATTTT
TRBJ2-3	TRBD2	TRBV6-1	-	CATRMDPSSGGPDTQYF	TGTGCCACCCGAATGGACCCCTCGTCGGGAGGCCCAGATACGCAGTATTTT
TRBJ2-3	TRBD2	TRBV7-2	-	CASSPRLASASRSPQYF	TGTGCCAGCAGCCCGCGACTAGCCTCCGCCAGCCGCAGTCCCCAGTATTTT
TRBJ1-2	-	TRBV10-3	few	CAISAWEKGYTF	TGTGCCATCAGTGCCTGGGAGAAGGGCTACACCTTC
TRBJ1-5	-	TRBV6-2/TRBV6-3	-	CASSYVDSWYSNQPQHF	TGTGCCAGCAGTTACGTAGACTCGTGGTATAGCAATCAGCCCCAGCATTTT
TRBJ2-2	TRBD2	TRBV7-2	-	CASTQGLAGVSTGELFF	TGTGCCTCCACCCAGGGACTGGCGGGAGTTTCCACCGGGGAGCTGTTTTTT
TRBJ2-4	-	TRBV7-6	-	CASSLGMVDIQYF	TGTGCCAGCAGCCTAGGGATGGTAGACATTCAGTACTTC
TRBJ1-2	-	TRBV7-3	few	CASSLQGGYGYTF	TGTGCCAGCAGCTTACAGGGTGGCTATGGCTACACCTTC